These 17 T cell receptor beta chains were sequenced from one sample in a study of T cells in women clearing cervical HPV infection. TCRdb's copy holds only in-frame clones and misses some; the assay was immunoSEQ multiplex PCR. Recorded for this sample: approximately 37,000 clones. Sample: blood buffy coat. Every receptor here comes from a woman aged 18-69 years with a cervical HPV16 infection that either progressed to CIN3+ or cleared (not recorded which).

As concerns this clone: Coverage ceases 3 residues before the CDR3 finishes, and the germline J gene fills in the end. This rearrangement joins TRBV2 to TRBJ2-7, with 9 bases that match TRBD2. Germline CDR1 and CDR2: SNHLY and FYNNEI. V lost 5 bases and J lost 3; bases outside the gene matches: 8. CDR3 length: 15 amino acids. The chain's CDR3 is CASSRSGGAYYEQYF. The DNA read from the CDR3 is TGTGCCAGCAGTCGTAGCGGGGGAGCATACTACGAG. Based on the CDR3 plus reference TRBV2 and TRBJ2-7, the full variable domain is EPEVTQTPSHQVTQMGQEVILRCVPISNHLYFYWYRQILGQKVEFLVSFYNNEISEKSEIFDDQFSVERPDGSNFTLKIRSTKLEDSAMYFCASSRSGGAYYEQYFGPGTRLTVT.

A word on this clone: The observed sequence ends 3 residues before the CDR3 terminus, with the missing tail filled in from the germline J gene. This sequence joins TRBV7-9 and TRBJ1-2; D possibly corresponds to TRBD1 (5 bases). This CDR3 region has 15 residues. The V gene's germline CDR1 is SEHNR and CDR2 FQNEAQ (reference sequence). V was clipped by 1 base and J by 4 bases, with 13 bases between them. CDR3 bases read: TGTGCCAGCAGCTTAGATGGGGGGTTTAGCTATGGC. Translated, it gives CASSLDGGFSYG. The full CDR3 reads CASSLDGGFSYGYTF.

With respect to this clone: The read comes to an end 3 residues before the CDR3 does, leaving the germline J gene to fill in the end. The rearrangement uses TRBV13 and TRBJ2-7; D gene ambiguous. V lost 5 bases to trimming and J lost 6 bases, with 11 bases between them. Germline lookup yields CDR1 PRHDT and CDR2 FYEKMQ (reference sequence). The CDR3 is made up of 12 amino acids. The CDR3: CASSHLNGEQYF. CDR3 DNA, as far as it was read: TGTGCCAGCAGCCACCTGAACGGCGAG. The full variable domain, in which reference TRBV13 and TRBJ2-7 provide the parts outside the CDR3, is AAGVIQSPRHLIKEKRETATLKCYPIPRHDTVYWYQQGPGQDPQFLISFYEKMQSDKGSIPDRFSAQQFSDYHSELNMSSLELGDSALYFCASSHLNGEQYFGPGTRLTVT.

Note on this clone: From the germline J gene comes the end of the CDR3, since the read stops 3 residues before it. J is TRBJ2-3 and V is TRBV20-1, with 7 nucleotides matching TRBD2. Germline V lookup: CDR1 DFQATT, CDR2 SNEGSKA (reference sequence). This CDR3 comprises 15 residues. V lost 5 bases, J lost 0 bases, and 8 bases stayed unmatched. This chain's CDR3 is CSARGVTLSTDTQYF. Partial CDR3 DNA: TGCAGTGCTCGGGGGGTTACCCTTAGCACAGATACG.

With respect to this clone: The sequenced fragment ends 3 residues before the CDR3 boundary, so the rest is inferred from the germline J gene. The chain couples TRBV7-6 to TRBJ1-6, with a weak D call TRBD1 (6 bases). This CDR3 is built from 13 residues. Germline V lookup: CDR1 SGHVS, CDR2 FNYEAQ. V lost 5 bases and J 8 bases, leaving 10 bases between the germline ends. The CDR3 is CASSRDTDSPLHF. The DNA read from the CDR3 is TGTGCCAGCAGCCGGGACACAGATTCACCC.

Worth noting for this clone: Sequencing ends 3 residues short of the CDR3 end; the germline J gene provides the rest. V usage is TRBV19 and J usage is TRBJ2-3; perhaps TRBD2 as D (7 bases). Germline V CDR1 and CDR2: LNHDA, SQIVND (reference sequence). The CDR3 length is 13 residues. The CDR3 bases that were read are TGTGCCAGTAACCCGGGGGGCAATCAGCCG. Amino acids: CASNPGGNQP. Given in full, the CDR3 is CASNPGGNQPQYF.

Worth noting for this clone: The read stops 3 residues short of the end of the CDR3; the missing end is completed from the germline J gene. The chain employs TRBV19 and TRBJ2-7; no clear D. The germline V and J ends were trimmed by 5 bases and 4 bases, with 9 bases remaining between them. The CDR3 consists of 12 residues. The germline V gene encodes CDR1 LNHDA and CDR2 SQIVND (reference sequence). Incomplete CDR3 DNA: TGTGCCAGTAGTCACGCCGGGTACGAG. As protein: CASSHAGYE. The complete CDR3 sequence is CASSHAGYEQYF.

Comment on this clone: The read ends 3 residues early relative to the CDR3; the germline J gene fills the gap. This sequence joins TRBV2 and TRBJ2-4, with a weak D call TRBD2 (6 bases). Germline V lookup: CDR1 SNHLY, CDR2 FYNNEI. The CDR3 totals 13 residues. The sequenced CDR3 bases are TGTGCCAGCAGTACAAGAGTGGACTATGGT. Encoded protein: CASSTRVDYG. The entire CDR3 is CASSTRVDYGQYF.

As to this clone: The read falls 3 residues short of the CDR3 end, and the missing part is taken from the germline J gene. The sample contains more than one DNA sequence encoding this CDR3. The gene calls are TRBV11-3 and TRBJ1-2, with 7 bases lining up with TRBD1. The CDR3 consists of 13 residues. CDR1 and CDR2 (germline): SGHNT, YENEEA. CDR3 DNA, as far as it was read: TGTGCCAGCAGCTCTTACCGACAGGGAGGC. Its translation: CASSSYRQGG. The whole CDR3 is CASSSYRQGGYTF.

A word on this clone: Read coverage stops 3 residues before the CDR3 terminus; the germline J gene supplies the remainder. The chain uses TRBV19 and TRBJ2-2; 7 bases match TRBD2. The CDR3 covers 18 residues. Trimming cost V 5 bases and J 2 bases; bases outside gene matches: 14. Germline V gives CDR1 LNHDA, CDR2 SQIVND (reference sequence). This chain's CDR3 is CASSRIRPQAGNTGELFF. The part of the CDR3 DNA that was read is TGTGCCAGTAGTCGGATACGACCCCAAGCGGGAAACACCGGGGAG. The full variable domain, rest sourced from reference TRBV19 and TRBJ2-2, is DGGITQSPKYLFRKEGQNVTLSCEQNLNHDAMYWYRQDPGQGLRLIYYSQIVNDFQKGDIAEGYSVSREKKESFPLTVTSAQKNPTAFYLCASSRIRPQAGNTGELFFGEGSRLTVL.

A word on this clone: The observed sequence ends 3 residues before the CDR3 terminus, with the missing tail filled in from the germline J gene. The J gene is TRBJ2-2, the V gene TRBV7-2; 9 bases match TRBD1. The CDR3 length is 15 residues. The germline V gene has CDR1 SGHTA and CDR2 FQGNSA. V lost 6 bases to trimming and J lost 5 bases; unmatched junction nucleotides: 7. The CDR3 sequence is CASSPNRGQTGELFF. CDR3 bases read: TGTGCCAGCAGTCCTAACAGGGGGCAGACCGGGGAG.

As for this clone: The CDR3 is cut off 3 residues early in the read; its end comes from the germline J gene. The rearrangement links TRBV29-1 to TRBJ2-7; 7 positions match TRBD1. Germline CDR1 SQVTM, CDR2 ANQGSEA. The CDR3 spans 13 residues. The junction had 7 bases not matched to a gene; V was cut back by 4 bases and J by 4 bases. CDR3 DNA, as far as it was read: TGCAGCGTTGGAGGGACAGAAGATTACGAG. Amino acids: CSVGGTEDYE. The entire CDR3 protein reads CSVGGTEDYEQYF.

A remark on this clone: One end of the junction is discordant with germline, which a read error may explain. The sample carries other DNA sequences with the same CDR3. CDR3 DNA, as far as it was read: TGCAGTGCTAAGGCTCGGGACAGGCGCTCTGGAAACACA. Its translation: CSAKARDRRSGNT. The CDR3 in its entirety is CSAKARDRRSGNTIYF. This sequence joins TRBV20-1 and TRBJ1-3, with 8 nucleotides matching TRBD1. The read stops 3 residues short of the end of the CDR3; the missing end is completed from the germline J gene. Germline V CDR1 and CDR2: DFQATT, SNEGSKA (reference sequence). This CDR3 comprises 16 residues.

For this clone: The CDR3 end lies 3 residues beyond the end of the read and is filled in from the germline J gene. The V call is TRBV2, the J call TRBJ2-2, with a weak D call TRBD2 (7 bases). Trimming took 6 bases from V and 3 from J, leaving 17 bases between them. Per the germline V gene, CDR1 is SNHLY and CDR2 is FYNNEI. The CDR3 is 16 amino acids. This chain's CDR3 is CASSGLGGADTGELFF. The covered CDR3 bases are TGTGCCAGCAGCGGTTTAGGGGGGGCGGACACCGGGGAG.

As for this clone: The DNA ends 3 residues before the CDR3 does, and the rest of the CDR3 is filled in from the germline J gene. The rearrangement links TRBV5-6 to TRBJ1-1; D unclear. The V and J ends lost 2 bases and 1 base respectively, with 6 bases between them. CDR3 size: 13 residues. Germline V lookup: CDR1 SGHDT, CDR2 YYEEEE. This CDR3 reads CASSFYRNTEAFF. Incomplete CDR3 DNA: TGTGCCAGCAGCTTCTACCGGAACACTGAA.

Regarding this clone: The read comes to an end 3 residues before the CDR3 does, leaving the germline J gene to fill in the end. The V call is TRBV12-3 or TRBV12-4, the J call TRBJ1-2; TRBD1 aligns across 9 bases. This CDR3 has 13 residues. The CDR3 DNA, read in part, is TGTGCCAGCAGCCCACAGGGGGCGAGCGGC. Its protein is CASSPQGASG. In full, the CDR3 reads CASSPQGASGYTF.

The covered CDR3 bases are TGTGCCAGCAGCTTAGAACGGGAGCCC. Translation: CASSLEREP. The whole CDR3 protein is CASSLEREPQHF. The V gene is TRBV7-9, the J gene TRBJ1-5; D remains ambiguous. The read comes to an end 3 residues before the CDR3 does, leaving the germline J gene to fill in the end. V dropped 1 base and J dropped 8 bases, with 6 bases sitting between them. There are 12 residues in the CDR3. In germline, CDR1 is SEHNR, CDR2 FQNEAQ (reference sequence).